This T cell receptor (beta chain) came from a study of blood T cell repertoires in COVID-19. Study-level information: Spain, Italy and the United States supplied samples that represented acute and convalescent COVID-19. The cDNA or gDNA used as material had been derived from T cells, B-cell-depleted T cells, or PBMCs.

The authors' processing: Scientists estimated how many nucleated cells there were by amplifying reference gene primers. Some clones are missing from TCRdb's copy, which holds only in-frame ones; the method was immunoSEQ multiplex PCR. The D gene and trimming were derived from the DNA, and the V and J assignments and clone size from that table. There are 150,000 to 200,000 clones in the sample; about 88% occur only once, and more than 0.75% lies in the top ten. The sample was peripheral blood. This receptor was identified in a man between 18 and 29 years old with acute or convalescent COVID-19.

The CDR3 spells CASSLEGTGNSPLHF. The DNA for the CDR3 is TGTGCCAGCAGCTTAGAAGGGACAGGGAATTCACCCCTCCACTTT. The V call is TRBV7-9, the J call TRBJ1-6; 9 bases align to TRBD1. The germline V gene has CDR1 SEHNR and CDR2 FQNEAQ (reference sequence). With 1 base clipped from V and 7 bases from J, the junction kept 2 bases outside the gene matches. The CDR3 covers 15 residues.